Below, 5 T cell receptor beta chains from the same sample are listed, as sequenced in a study of cytomegalovirus exposure and HLA in healthy donors. Amplification used 60 Vbeta primers and 13 Jbeta primers. Profiling relied on immunoSEQ multiplex PCR, and the TCRdb table lists in-frame clones only, not all of them. Of fewer than 80,000 clones listed, 65% to 75% are singletons. The sequencing input was PBMCs. These receptors were collected from a woman aged 25 to 45 in good health and CMV-seronegative.

This rearrangement joins TRBV7-2 to TRBJ2-3; 7 bases are shared with TRBD2. CDR1 and CDR2 from the germline V gene are SGHTA and FQGNSA. Trimming removed 4 bases from V and 1 base from J; junction bases left unmatched: 8. This CDR3 contains 16 residues. This CDR3 is CASSSSGAQGTDTQYF. The CDR3 DNA reads as TGTGCCAGCAGCTCCAGCGGGGCGCAAGGCACAGATACGCAGTATTTT.

V usage is TRBV5-1 and J usage is TRBJ1-6; 9 nucleotides agree with TRBD1. CDR1 SGHRS and CDR2 YFSETQ come from the germline V gene. This CDR3 has 14 residues. The V gene end was trimmed by 2 bases and the J gene end by 8 bases; junction bases not matched to a gene: 2. The CDR3, as DNA: TGCGCCAGCAGCTTCGGACAGGGGTATTCACCCCTCCACTTT. Translating it yields CASSFGQGYSPLHF. Combining the CDR3 with reference TRBV5-1 and TRBJ1-6 gives the whole variable domain KAGVTQTPRYLIKTRGQQVTLSCSPISGHRSVSWYQQTPGQGLQFLFEYFSETQRNKGNFPGRFSGRQFSNSRSEMNVSTLELGDSALYLCASSFGQGYSPLHFGNGTRLTVT.

This rearrangement joins TRBV9 to TRBJ1-2; 8 bases are shared with TRBD1. Germline V gene data show CDR1 as SGDLS and CDR2 as YYNGEE. J gave up 0 bases and V 3 bases, and 10 bases lay outside the gene matches. The CDR3 sequence is 17 residues long. DNA for the CDR3: TGTGCCAGCAGCGGGATAACGGACAGGGCGGCTAACTATGGCTACACCTTC. Translating it yields CASSGITDRAANYGYTF.

The chain recombines TRBV7-9 with TRBJ2-3; 9 bases map to TRBD2. The germline V gene has CDR1 SEHNR and CDR2 FQNEAQ (reference sequence). J lost 5 bases, V lost 3 bases, and 6 bases had no gene match. The CDR3 runs to 15 residues. This CDR3 reads CASSFAGGPQDTQYF. Here the CDR3 DNA reads TGTGCCAGCAGCTTCGCGGGAGGGCCTCAAGATACGCAGTATTTT.

This clone is categorized as medium-sized. J is TRBJ2-1 and V is TRBV4-3, with 7 bases fitting TRBD2. Unmatched junction bases numbered 4, after V lost 0 bases and J lost 5 bases. CDR3 length equals 15 residues. Germline lookup yields CDR1 LGHNA and CDR2 YSLEER. CDR3 nucleotide sequence: TGCGCCAGCAGCCAAGAAGTGACTAGCCACAATGAGCAGTTCTTC. This translates into CASSQEVTSHNEQFF.